This is a list of T cell receptor beta chains from one sample in a study of cytomegalovirus exposure and HLA in healthy donors. Clones were sequenced by immunoSEQ multiplex PCR, and TCRdb holds only the in-frame ones, with some missing. This table holds 50,000 to 70,000 clones. The material sequenced was PBMCs. The origin of the receptors is a woman younger than 35 in good health and CMV-seronegative. Each CDR3 is given with its conserved first and last residue. A D gene is named only where the DNA matches it firmly.

TRBJ1-1	TRBD1	TRBV6-5	TGTGCCAGCACCCCTAGGGACAGGGGATCCACTGAAGCTTTCTTT	CASTPRDRGSTEAFF
TRBJ2-5	NA	TRBV29-1	TGCAGCGTTCGCGACAGCCAAGAGACCCAGTACTTC	CSVRDSQETQYF
TRBJ1-2	TRBD1	TRBV18	TGTGCCAGCTCACCAGACAGGGACTATGGCTACACCTTC	CASSPDRDYGYTF
TRBJ1-2	NA	TRBV6-5	TGTGCCAGCAGTCAGGGACGGGGGGACTATGGCTACACCTTC	CASSQGRGDYGYTF
TRBJ2-3	TRBD2	TRBV7-8	TGTGCCAGCAGCTTATCTCCGGCGGGAGGTGGGCTAGATACGCAGTATTTT	CASSLSPAGGGLDTQYF
TRBJ1-1	NA	TRBV19	TGTGCCAGTACGGCGGGGAACACTGAAGCTTTCTTT	CASTAGNTEAFF
TRBJ1-1	NA	TRBV25-1	TGTGCCAGCAGTGAAACCCATTCCCGGGCGGGGTACACTGAAGCTTTCTTT	CASSETHSRAGYTEAFF
TRBJ2-3	TRBD2	TRBV29-1	TGCAGCGTTGAGCGACTAGCGGGTGGGACAGATACGCAGTATTTT	CSVERLAGGTDTQYF
TRBJ2-1	TRBD2	TRBV19	TGTGCCAGTAGTATAACTAGCGGGTTCTCCGACAATGAGCAGTTCTTC	CASSITSGFSDNEQFF
TRBJ1-2	NA	TRBV5-1	TGCGCCAGCAGCTTGGCCAAAGGTCCAGGGTTCTATGGCTACACCTTC	CASSLAKGPGFYGYTF
TRBJ1-1	NA	TRBV27	TGTGCCAGCAGTTTTGTCCCGCCAGGGAACACTGAAGCTTTCTTT	CASSFVPPGNTEAFF
TRBJ1-2	NA	TRBV5-1	TGCGCCAGCAGCAGGGGGACCGGGCTCTATGGCTACACCTTC	CASSRGTGLYGYTF
TRBJ2-2	NA	TRBV19	TGTGCCAGTAGTATACTCAGGTCCTACACCGGGGAGCTGTTTTTT	CASSILRSYTGELFF
TRBJ1-1	NA	TRBV6-1	TGTGCCGGGAGGTATGGGGGATTGGACACTGAAGCTTTCTTT	CAGRYGGLDTEAFF